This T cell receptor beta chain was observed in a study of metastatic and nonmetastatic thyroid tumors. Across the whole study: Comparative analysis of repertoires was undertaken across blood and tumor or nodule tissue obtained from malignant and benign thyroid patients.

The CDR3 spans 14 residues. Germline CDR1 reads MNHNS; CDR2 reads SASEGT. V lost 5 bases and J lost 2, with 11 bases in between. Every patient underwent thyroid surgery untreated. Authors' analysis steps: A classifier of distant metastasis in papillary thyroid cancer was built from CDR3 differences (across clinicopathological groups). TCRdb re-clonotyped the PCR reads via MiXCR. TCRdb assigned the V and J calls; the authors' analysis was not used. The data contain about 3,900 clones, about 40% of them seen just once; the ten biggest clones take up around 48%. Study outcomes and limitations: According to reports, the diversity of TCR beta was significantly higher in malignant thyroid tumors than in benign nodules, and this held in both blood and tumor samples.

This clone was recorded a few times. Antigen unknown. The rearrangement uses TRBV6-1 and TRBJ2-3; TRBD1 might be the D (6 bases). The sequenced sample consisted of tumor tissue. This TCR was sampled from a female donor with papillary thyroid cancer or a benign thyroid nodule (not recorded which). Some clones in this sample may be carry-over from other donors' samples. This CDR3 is CASSSGQHTDTQYF. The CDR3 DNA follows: TGTGCCAGCAGTTCAGGACAGCACACAGATACGCAGTATTTT.